This passage covers 4 T cell receptor beta chains from one sample sequenced in a study of T cell changes during pregnancy in multiple sclerosis. Measured with immunoSEQ multiplex PCR; TCRdb has only the in-frame clones, and not every one. The profile shows about 87,000 clones, 93% of them singletons. The starting material was peripheral blood, obtained in the third trimester of pregnancy. These receptors all come from a female donor in good health, enrolled as a control in a pregnancy study.

This sequence joins TRBV28 and TRBJ1-1, with 11 positions matching TRBD1. V lost 10 bases and J lost 1; bases outside the gene matches: 14. The germline V gene encodes CDR1 MDHEN and CDR2 SYDVKM. The CDR3 totals 17 residues. CDR3 sequence: CATQVPGDRGGNTEAFF. In DNA, the CDR3 is TGTGCCACGCAGGTACCGGGGGACAGGGGGGGGAACACTGAAGCTTTCTTT. The full variable domain, rest sourced from reference TRBV28 and TRBJ1-1, is DVKVTQSSRYLVKRTGEKVFLECVQDMDHENMFWYRQDPGLGLRLIYFSYDVKMKEKGDIPEGYSVSREKKERFSLILESASTNQTSMYLCATQVPGDRGGNTEAFFGQGTRLTVV.

This chain uses TRBV5-1 with TRBJ2-5, with 11 bases aligning to TRBD2. The CDR3 is 16 amino acids. V lost 4 bases, J lost 1 base, and 6 bases stayed unmatched. Germline CDR1 is SGHRS and CDR2 is YFSETQ. CDR3 sequence (DNA): TGCGCCAGCAGCACTGGACTAGCGGGCTTCCAAGAGACCCAGTACTTC. Protein: CASSTGLAGFQETQYF.

The V and J genes are TRBV5-6 and TRBJ2-7; the D gene is possibly TRBD2 (6 bases). Trimming took off 0 bases at V and 11 bases at J, with 9 bases between the two ends. The CDR3 consists of 11 residues. Germline lookup yields CDR1 SGHDT and CDR2 YYEEEE. The CDR3 is CASSLGGVEYF. The CDR3 coding sequence is TGTGCCAGCAGCTTGGGCGGGGTTGAGTACTTC.

The gene calls are TRBV7-9 and TRBJ1-2, with TRBD1 identical over 10 bases. The CDR3 sequence is 16 residues long. Germline CDR1 is SEHNR and CDR2 is FQNEAQ (reference sequence). V was clipped by 5 bases and J by 3 bases; unmatched bases: 9. The CDR3 nucleotides read TGTGCCAGCAGCGAACGGACAGGGGGGGAAGACTATGGCTACACCTTC. It encodes CASSERTGGEDYGYTF. Drawing the rest from reference TRBV7-9 and TRBJ1-2, the complete variable domain is DTGVSQNPRHKITKRGQNVTFRCDPISEHNRLYWYRQTLGQGPEFLTYFQNEAQLEKSRLLSDRFSAERPKGSFSTLEIQRTEQGDSAMYLCASSERTGGEDYGYTFGSGTRLTVV.